This section outlines one T cell receptor (beta chain) sequence together with its context. Its antigen is unidentified. Profiled with immunoSEQ multiplex PCR; TCRdb holds only in-frame clones, not every one. Among about 3,500 clones listed, 92% were seen once. This record belongs to a study of blood T cell dynamics during melanoma immunotherapy. On the study more broadly: Standard first-line treatment here was pembrolizumab or nivolumab plus ipilimumab in metastatic melanoma. The study's findings and limits: Whether repertoire-driving clones were melanoma-specific could not be determined.

Deletions cut 10 bases from V and 6 bases from J, with 16 bases between. The CDR3 is 12 amino acids. Looked up from germline, CDR1 is MDHEN and CDR2 is SYDVKM. As for time point: pre-treatment baseline. The TCR originated in a human donor with melanoma. This material consisted of effector memory CD8+ T cells from blood, taken from a patient treated with checkpoint blockade. The gene calls are TRBV28 and TRBJ2-7, with a tentative D call TRBD1 (5 bases). The DNA of the CDR3 is TGTGCCATTATGGACATGGGGTCCGAGCAGTACTTC. Amino acid sequence: CAIMDMGSEQYF.